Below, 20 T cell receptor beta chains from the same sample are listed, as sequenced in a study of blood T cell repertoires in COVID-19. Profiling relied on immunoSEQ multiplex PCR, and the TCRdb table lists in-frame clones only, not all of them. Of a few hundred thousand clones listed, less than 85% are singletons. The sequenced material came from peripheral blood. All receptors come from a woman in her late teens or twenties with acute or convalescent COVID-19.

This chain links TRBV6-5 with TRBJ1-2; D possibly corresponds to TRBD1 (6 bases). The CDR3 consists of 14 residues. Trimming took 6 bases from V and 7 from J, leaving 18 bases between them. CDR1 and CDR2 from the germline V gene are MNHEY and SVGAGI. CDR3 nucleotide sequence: TGTGCCAGCAGGGGGGGGGCAGGGGTCGTTGGCTACACCTTC. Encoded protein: CASRGGAGVVGYTF.

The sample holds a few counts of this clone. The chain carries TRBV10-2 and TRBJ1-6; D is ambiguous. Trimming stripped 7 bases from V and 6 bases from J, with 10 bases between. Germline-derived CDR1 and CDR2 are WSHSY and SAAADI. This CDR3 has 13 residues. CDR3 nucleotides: TGCGCCAGCATTAGGAGTTTTAATTCACCCCTCCACTTT. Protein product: CASIRSFNSPLHF.

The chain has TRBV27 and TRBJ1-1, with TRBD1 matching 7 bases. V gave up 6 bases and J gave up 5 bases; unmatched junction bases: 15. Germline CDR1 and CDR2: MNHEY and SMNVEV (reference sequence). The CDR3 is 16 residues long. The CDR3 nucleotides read TGTGCCAGCAGGGCAGGCCATCACAGGGGAGAAACTGAAGCTTTCTTT. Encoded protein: CASRAGHHRGETEAFF.

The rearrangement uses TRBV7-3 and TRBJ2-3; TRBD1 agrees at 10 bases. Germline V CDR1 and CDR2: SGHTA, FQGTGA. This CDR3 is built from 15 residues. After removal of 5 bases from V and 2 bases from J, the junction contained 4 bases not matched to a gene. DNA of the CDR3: TGTGCCAGCAGCCCAAGACAGGGGGCCACAGATACGCAGTATTTT. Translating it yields CASSPRQGATDTQYF.

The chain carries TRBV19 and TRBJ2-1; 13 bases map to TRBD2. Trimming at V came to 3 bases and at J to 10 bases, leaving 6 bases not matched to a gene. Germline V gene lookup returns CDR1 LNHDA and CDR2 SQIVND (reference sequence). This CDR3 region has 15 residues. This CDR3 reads CASSIPGLAGLEQFF. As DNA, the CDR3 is TGTGCCAGTAGTATTCCGGGACTAGCGGGACTAGAGCAGTTCTTC.

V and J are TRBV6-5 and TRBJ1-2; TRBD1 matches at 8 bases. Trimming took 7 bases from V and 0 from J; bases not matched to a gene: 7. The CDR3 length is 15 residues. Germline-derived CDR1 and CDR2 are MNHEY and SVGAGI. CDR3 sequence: CASKKPGGANYGYTF. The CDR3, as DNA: TGTGCCAGCAAGAAACCAGGGGGCGCTAACTATGGCTACACCTTC.

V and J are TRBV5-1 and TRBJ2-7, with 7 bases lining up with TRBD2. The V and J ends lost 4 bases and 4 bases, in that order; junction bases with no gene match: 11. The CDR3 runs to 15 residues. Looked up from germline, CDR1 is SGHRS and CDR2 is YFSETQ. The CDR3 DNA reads TGCGCCAGCAGCCCAGGACTGTGGGGGGGATACGAGCAGTACTTC. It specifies CASSPGLWGGYEQYF.

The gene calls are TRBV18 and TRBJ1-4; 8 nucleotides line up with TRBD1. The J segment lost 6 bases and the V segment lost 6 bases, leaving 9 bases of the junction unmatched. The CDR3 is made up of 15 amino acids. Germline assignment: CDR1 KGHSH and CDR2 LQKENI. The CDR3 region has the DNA TGTGCCAGCTCTAGCAAGGGACAGGCTCATGAAAAACTGTTTTTT. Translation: CASSSKGQAHEKLFF.

The CDR3 reads CASGRDSKSYEQYF. CDR3 coding DNA: TGTGCCAGCGGCCGGGACAGCAAGTCCTACGAGCAGTACTTC. The chain carries TRBV6-5 and TRBJ2-7; 7 bases are a match to TRBD1. The CDR3 runs to 14 residues. Germline loops: CDR1 MNHEY, CDR2 SVGAGI. The V gene end was trimmed by 8 bases and the J gene end by 1 base; junction bases not matched to a gene: 8.

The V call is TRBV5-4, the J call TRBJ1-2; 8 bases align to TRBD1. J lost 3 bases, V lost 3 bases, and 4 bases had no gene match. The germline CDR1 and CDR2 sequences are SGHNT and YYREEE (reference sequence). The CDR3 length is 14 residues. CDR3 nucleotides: TGTGCCAGCAGCTCGCCGGGACAGGACTATGGCTACACCTTC. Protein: CASSSPGQDYGYTF.

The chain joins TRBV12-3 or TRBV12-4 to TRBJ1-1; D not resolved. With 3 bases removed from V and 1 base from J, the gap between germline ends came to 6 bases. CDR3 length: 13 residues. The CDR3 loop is CASSLAPNTEAFF. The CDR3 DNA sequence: TGTGCCAGCAGTTTGGCCCCGAACACTGAAGCTTTCTTT.

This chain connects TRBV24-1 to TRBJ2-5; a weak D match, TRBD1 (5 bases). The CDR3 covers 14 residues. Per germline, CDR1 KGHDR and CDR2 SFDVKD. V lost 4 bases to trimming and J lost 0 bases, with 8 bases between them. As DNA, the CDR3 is TGTGCCACCAGTGACGTGACAGACCAAGAGACCCAGTACTTC. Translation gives CATSDVTDQETQYF.

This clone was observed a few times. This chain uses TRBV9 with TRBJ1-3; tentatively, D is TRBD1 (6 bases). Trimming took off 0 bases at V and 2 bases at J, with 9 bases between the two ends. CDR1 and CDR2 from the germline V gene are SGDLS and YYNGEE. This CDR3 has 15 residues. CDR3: CASSVVGAAGNTIYF. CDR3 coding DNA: TGTGCCAGCAGCGTAGTGGGGGCGGCTGGAAACACCATATATTTT.

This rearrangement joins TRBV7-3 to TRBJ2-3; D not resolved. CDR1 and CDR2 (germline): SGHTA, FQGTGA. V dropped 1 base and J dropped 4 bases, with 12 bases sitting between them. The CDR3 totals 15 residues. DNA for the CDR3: TGTGCCAGCAGCTTAAATGGTCGGCTAGCAGATACGCAGTATTTT. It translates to CASSLNGRLADTQYF.

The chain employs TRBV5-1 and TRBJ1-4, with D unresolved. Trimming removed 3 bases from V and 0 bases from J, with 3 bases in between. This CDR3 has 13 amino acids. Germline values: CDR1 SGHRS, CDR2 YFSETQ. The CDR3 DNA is TGCGCCAGCAGCTCGGCAACTAATGAAAAACTGTTTTTT. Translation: CASSSATNEKLFF.

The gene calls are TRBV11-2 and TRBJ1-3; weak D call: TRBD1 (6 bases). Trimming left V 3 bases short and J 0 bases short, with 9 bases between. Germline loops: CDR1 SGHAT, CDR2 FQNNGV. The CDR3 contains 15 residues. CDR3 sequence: CASSLQGYSGNTIYF. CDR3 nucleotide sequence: TGTGCCAGCAGCTTGCAGGGGTACTCTGGAAACACCATATATTTT.

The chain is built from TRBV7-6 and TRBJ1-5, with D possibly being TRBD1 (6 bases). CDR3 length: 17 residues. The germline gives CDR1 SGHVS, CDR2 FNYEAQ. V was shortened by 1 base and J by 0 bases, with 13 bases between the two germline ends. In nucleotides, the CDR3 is TGTGCCAGCAGCTTAGGAGCAGGGGTGGATAGCAATCAGCCCCAGCATTTT. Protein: CASSLGAGVDSNQPQHF.

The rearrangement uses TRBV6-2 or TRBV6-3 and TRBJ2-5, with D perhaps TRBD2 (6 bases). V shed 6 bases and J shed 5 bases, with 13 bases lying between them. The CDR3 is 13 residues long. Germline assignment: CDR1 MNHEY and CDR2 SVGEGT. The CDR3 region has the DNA TGTGCCAGCAGCCCCCTAGCGAGGGAGACCCAGTACTTC. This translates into CASSPLARETQYF.

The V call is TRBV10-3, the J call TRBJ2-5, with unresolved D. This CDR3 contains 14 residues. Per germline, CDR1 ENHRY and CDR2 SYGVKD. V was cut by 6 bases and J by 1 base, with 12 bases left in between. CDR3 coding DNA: TGTGCCATCAGGAATCCGCAGGTCCAAGAGACCCAGTACTTC. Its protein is CAIRNPQVQETQYF.

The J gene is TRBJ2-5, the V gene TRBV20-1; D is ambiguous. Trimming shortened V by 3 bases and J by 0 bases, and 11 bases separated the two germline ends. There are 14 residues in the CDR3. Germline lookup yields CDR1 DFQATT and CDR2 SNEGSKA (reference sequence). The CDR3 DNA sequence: TGCAGTGCTAGTCCGCCCCAGTACCAAGAGACCCAGTACTTC. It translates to CSASPPQYQETQYF.